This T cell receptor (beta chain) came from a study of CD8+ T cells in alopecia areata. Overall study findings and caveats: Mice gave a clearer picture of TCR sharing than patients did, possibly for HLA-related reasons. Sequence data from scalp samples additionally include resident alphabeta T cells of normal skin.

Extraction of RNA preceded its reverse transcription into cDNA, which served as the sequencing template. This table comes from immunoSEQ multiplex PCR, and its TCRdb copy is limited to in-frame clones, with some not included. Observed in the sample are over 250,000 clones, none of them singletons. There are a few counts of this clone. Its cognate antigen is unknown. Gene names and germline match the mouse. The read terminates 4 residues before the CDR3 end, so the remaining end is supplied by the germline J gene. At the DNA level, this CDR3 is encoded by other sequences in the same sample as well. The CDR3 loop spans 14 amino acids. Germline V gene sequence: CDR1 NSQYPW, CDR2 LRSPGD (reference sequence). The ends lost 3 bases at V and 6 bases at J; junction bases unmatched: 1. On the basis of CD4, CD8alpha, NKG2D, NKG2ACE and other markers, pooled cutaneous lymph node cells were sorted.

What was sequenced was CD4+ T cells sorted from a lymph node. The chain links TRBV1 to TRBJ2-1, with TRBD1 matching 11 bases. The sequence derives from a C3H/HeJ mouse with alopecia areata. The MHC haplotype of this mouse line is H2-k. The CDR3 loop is CTCSAGQGGAEQFF. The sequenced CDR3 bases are TGCACCTGCAGTGCGGGACAGGGGGGTGCT.